These 7 T cell receptor beta chains came from one sample sequenced in a study of PD-L1 blockade in urothelial cancer. Libraries were prepared by immunoSEQ multiplex PCR; TCRdb keeps only in-frame clonotypes and omits some of them. The table shows about 48,000 clones, with 65% to 85% occurring only once. Noted time point: peripheral blood 6 weeks after treatment start. This material consisted of PBMCs, taken around atezolizumab (anti-PD-L1) treatment. The origin of the receptors is a man aged 65 to 85 with urothelial cancer.

The chain has TRBV29-1 and TRBJ2-3; TRBD1 agrees at 8 bases. This CDR3 is built from 13 residues. CDR1 is SQVTM and CDR2 is ANQGSEA in the germline V gene. With 5 bases clipped from V and 4 bases from J, the junction kept 5 bases outside the gene matches. The CDR3 DNA is TGCAGCGTTAATGGACAGGGATCAGATACGCAGTATTTT. It is translated as CSVNGQGSDTQYF.

Regarding this clone: The junction departs from germline at one end; a sequencing error may be responsible. This chain connects TRBV28 to TRBJ1-5, with D tentatively TRBD1 (5 bases). Germline loops: CDR1 MDHEN, CDR2 SYDVKM. The CDR3 is made up of 12 amino acids. CDR3 protein: CATSGGWGEEDF. As DNA, the CDR3 is TGTGCCACCTCCGGCGGTTGGGGGGAGGAAGATTTT.

The V gene is TRBV28, the J gene TRBJ2-7, with TRBD1 matching over 7 bases. Trimming removed 6 bases from V and 6 bases from J; junction bases left unmatched: 11. This CDR3 comprises 14 residues. Germline V CDR1 and CDR2: MDHEN, SYDVKM. The CDR3 protein is CASSPGQSSVEQYF. CDR3 nucleotides: TGTGCCAGCAGCCCGGGACAGTCGTCCGTCGAGCAGTACTTC.

The V and J genes are TRBV4-2 and TRBJ2-7; the match to TRBD1 covers 9 bases. Germline V gives CDR1 LGHNA, CDR2 YNFKEQ. The ends lost 3 bases at V and 4 bases at J; junction bases unmatched: 10. The CDR3 extends over 16 amino acids. Here the CDR3 DNA reads TGTGCCAGCAGCCAGGCAACAGGGGGCGCAGGTTACGAGCAGTACTTC. It translates to CASSQATGGAGYEQYF.

The V gene is TRBV11-2, the J gene TRBJ2-7; 8 bases align to TRBD1. V shed 3 bases, J shed 4 bases, and the junction held 11 bases outside the gene matches. CDR1 is SGHAT and CDR2 is FQNNGV in the germline V gene. This CDR3 is 16 amino acids long. CDR3 DNA: TGTGCCAGCAGCTTCGAGGTCGGGACAGGAGCTTACGAGCAGTACTTC. Translation: CASSFEVGTGAYEQYF. The full variable domain, in which reference TRBV11-2 and TRBJ2-7 provide the parts outside the CDR3, is EAGVAQSPRYKIIEKRQSVAFWCNPISGHATLYWYQQILGQGPKLLIQFQNNGVVDDSQLPKDRFSAERLKGVDSTLKIQPAKLEDSAVYLCASSFEVGTGAYEQYFGPGTRLTVT.

This chain uses TRBV10-3 with TRBJ2-1, with 7 bases fitting TRBD2. The CDR3 is made up of 17 amino acids. J was trimmed by 6 bases and V by 2 bases; bases with no gene match: 13. In germline, CDR1 is ENHRY, CDR2 SYGVKD. Written as DNA, the CDR3 is TGTGCCATCAGTGAGACCTCCAGCGGGGATTGGGGCAATGAGCAGTTCTTC. This gives the protein CAISETSSGDWGNEQFF.

This clone was picked up one time. The rearrangement links TRBV30 to TRBJ1-2, with D tentatively TRBD1 (5 bases). The CDR3 is made up of 14 amino acids. Deletions cut 0 bases from V and 7 bases from J, with 15 bases between. Germline V gives CDR1 GTSNPN, CDR2 SVGIG (reference sequence). The DNA of the CDR3 is TGTGCCTGGAGTGTACATCGCCAGGGAGGTGGCTACACCTTC. The encoded protein is CAWSVHRQGGGYTF.